The 5 T cell receptor beta chains presented below share a single source sample, sequenced in a study of shared clonotypes between healthy human individuals. Profiled with immunoSEQ multiplex PCR; TCRdb holds only in-frame clones, not every one. This table holds about half a million clones, less than 80% found once. Sequencing was done on a sample of PBMCs. The source of these receptors is a woman between 40 and 55 years old in good health. Some clones in this sample may be carry-over from other donors' samples.

This clone was counted a single time. V gene TRBV30 combines with J gene TRBJ2-3, with D maybe TRBD1 (6 bases). This CDR3 region has 13 residues. V lost 4 bases and J lost 2, with 10 bases in between. The germline CDR1 and CDR2 sequences are GTSNPN and SVGIG (reference sequence). The CDR3 loop reads CAWTRTVTDTQYF. In DNA form, the CDR3 reads TGTGCCTGGACCAGGACAGTCACAGATACGCAGTATTTT.

The gene calls are TRBV19 and TRBJ2-7, with D tentatively TRBD1 or TRBD2 (5 bases each). The CDR3 has 20 residues. The germline gives CDR1 LNHDA, CDR2 SQIVND (reference sequence). Trimming shortened V by 7 bases and J by 0 bases, and 31 bases separated the two germline ends. The CDR3 sequence is CASTLPWGKCRPFHSYEQYF. The CDR3 bases are TGTGCCAGTACTCTCCCCTGGGGGAAATGCCGGCCTTTCCACTCCTACGAGCAGTACTTC.

In regard to this clone: Compared with germline, one end of the junction differs, possibly owing to a read error. The CDR3 region has the DNA TGTGCCAGCAGCCTCCCTATGAGGGAGAGGCACTTC. Its protein is CASSLPMRERHF. V gene TRBV7-3 combines with J gene TRBJ2-7, with a weak D call TRBD2 (5 bases). Germline CDR1 SGHTA, CDR2 FQGTGA. The CDR3 runs 12 residues.

The chain has TRBV7-8 and TRBJ2-5; tentative D call: TRBD2 (6 bases). Trimming removed 8 bases from V and 5 bases from J, with 21 bases in between. Germline CDR1 SGHVS, CDR2 FQNEAQ. The CDR3 extends over 15 amino acids. In nucleotides, the CDR3 is TGTGCCAGCGGTTCGGCGGGGACCCTAGGGGAGACCCAGTACTTC. Amino acids: CASGSAGTLGETQYF.

J is TRBJ1-1 and V is TRBV5-1, with D uncertain. The CDR3 runs 11 residues. The germline CDR1 and CDR2 sequences are SGHRS and YFSETQ. V was trimmed by 0 bases and J by 9 bases, leaving 6 bases between them. For the CDR3, the DNA is TGCGCCAGCAGCTTGGATTCCCAAGCTTTCTTT. Protein product: CASSLDSQAFF.